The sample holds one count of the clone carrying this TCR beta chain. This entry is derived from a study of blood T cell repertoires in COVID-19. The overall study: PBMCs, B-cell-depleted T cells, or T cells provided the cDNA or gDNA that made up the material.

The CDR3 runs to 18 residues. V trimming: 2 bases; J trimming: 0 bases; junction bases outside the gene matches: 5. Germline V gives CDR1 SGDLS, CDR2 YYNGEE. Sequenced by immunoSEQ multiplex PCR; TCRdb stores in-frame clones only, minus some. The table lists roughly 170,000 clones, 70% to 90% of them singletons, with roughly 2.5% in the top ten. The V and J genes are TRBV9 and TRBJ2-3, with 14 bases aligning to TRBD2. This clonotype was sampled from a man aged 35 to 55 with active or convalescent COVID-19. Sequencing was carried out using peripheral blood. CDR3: CASSVGLAGALSTDTQYF. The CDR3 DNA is TGTGCCAGCAGCGTGGGACTAGCGGGGGCCCTTAGCACAGATACGCAGTATTTT.